Listed below are T cell receptor beta chains from one sample, sequenced in a study of CD8+CD57+ T cells in acquired aplastic anemia. TCRdb re-analysed the reads in MiXCR, keeping a single row per CDR3 protein. This table holds 200,000 or so distinct CDR3 sequences, around 45% found once. Input material: sorted CD4+, CD8+, or CD8+CD57+ T cells (not recorded which) from PBMCs. The origin of the receptors is a human donor with aplastic anemia. Both conserved end residues are part of each CDR3. The D gene is left open where the match is weak. Clone size appears in some rows only: once, few, many, or a class for an expanded clone.

clone_size,v_call,cdr3_length,d_call,j_call,cdr3_nt,cdr3_aa
-,TRBV29-1,13,-,TRBJ2-3,TGCAGCGTTGTGGTGGGGGCCACAGATACGCAGTATTTT,CSVVVGATDTQYF
few,TRBV27,14,-,TRBJ2-4,TGTGCCAGCAGTTCCCAGGGGAGTGGAAACATTCAGTACTTC,CASSSQGSGNIQYF
-,TRBV19,16,TRBD1,TRBJ1-1,TGTGCCAGGACGTCCCAGACAGGGGCAGGCGACACTGAAGCTTTCTTT,CARTSQTGAGDTEAFF
-,TRBV19,17,-,TRBJ1-1,TGTGCCAGTAGTATTCCCTGGGAGAGGCATGGCTACACTGAAGCTTTCTTT,CASSIPWERHGYTEAFF
-,TRBV9,16,-,TRBJ2-7,TGTGCCAACAGCGCGGAGGACAGCCCGAGCTCCTACGAGCAGTACTTC,CANSAEDSPSSYEQYF
many,TRBV5-4,14,TRBD1,TRBJ2-7,TGTGCCAGCAGCCTACCGACAGGGGGCGGCGAGCAGTACTTC,CASSLPTGGGEQYF
many,TRBV11-1,15,-,TRBJ1-1,TGTGCCAGCAGTACCGCTAGGGGGGGGGCTATTGAAGCTTTCTTT,CASSTARGGAIEAFF
many,TRBV11-3,15,TRBD2,TRBJ2-7,TGTGCCAGCAGCCGGAGCGGGAGGGGTAGTTACGAGCAGTACTTC,CASSRSGRGSYEQYF
-,TRBV2,14,-,TRBJ2-2,TGTGCCAGCACTGCGGGACTGAATACTGGGGAGCTGTTTTTT,CASTAGLNTGELFF
many,TRBV9,13,-,TRBJ2-1,TGTGCCAGCAGCGTGTCACCTAACAATGAGCAGTTCTTC,CASSVSPNNEQFF
few,TRBV7-9,14,-,TRBJ1-1,TGTGCCAGCAGCTTAGCGGGGGTAGGGACTGAAGCTTTCTTT,CASSLAGVGTEAFF
-,TRBV20-1,14,-,TRBJ1-1,TGCAGTGCTTCCACCGGACAAGCGGACACTGAAGCTTTCTTT,CSASTGQADTEAFF
-,TRBV28,16,TRBD2,TRBJ2-1,TGTGCCAGCAGTCTTAGACTAGCGGGAGTCTTTAGTGAGCAGTTCTTC,CASSLRLAGVFSEQFF
-,TRBV12-3/TRBV12-4,14,TRBD2,TRBJ2-1,TGTGCCAGCAGTCCCGTGGCGGGGGAGGATGAGCAGTTCTTC,CASSPVAGEDEQFF
-,TRBV7-2,14,-,TRBJ1-1,TGTGCCAGCAGCCGCGACGTAACGAACACTGAAGCTTTCTTT,CASSRDVTNTEAFF
-,TRBV29-1,15,-,TRBJ2-1,TGCAGCGTTGAAGTTCGGGGGACCTCCTACAATGAGCAGTTCTTC,CSVEVRGTSYNEQFF
few,TRBV24-1,15,TRBD2,TRBJ2-3,TGTGCCACCAGTGGTACGGCTAGCGGAACAGATACGCAGTATTTT,CATSGTASGTDTQYF
-,TRBV15,15,TRBD2,TRBJ2-1,TGTGCCACCAGCAGCCTTGCGGGGGTGGTCAATGAGCAGTTCTTC,CATSSLAGVVNEQFF
once,TRBV5-5,13,-,TRBJ2-5,TGTGCCAGCAGCTCGCAACAACAAGAGACCCAGTACTTC,CASSSQQQETQYF
-,TRBV24-1,17,TRBD2,TRBJ2-3,TGTGCCAGCAGCTTAGGAAGCGGGGGGATCAGCACAGATACGCAGTATTTT,CASSLGSGGISTDTQYF
few,TRBV9,14,-,TRBJ2-3,TGTGCCAGCAGCGTAGTCGGCGGCACAGATACGCAGTATTTT,CASSVVGGTDTQYF
-,TRBV6-2/TRBV6-3,13,-,TRBJ2-7,TGTGCCAGCAGTTTAGGACATACCTACGAGCAGTACTTC,CASSLGHTYEQYF